The 14 T cell receptor beta chains in this list originate from one sample, sequenced in a study of regulatory T cells in long-lasting Graves disease. Libraries of TCR beta came from iRepertoire HTBI primers plus Arm-PCR of CDR3 regions. TCRdb reanalysed the multiplex PCR reads using MiXCR and keeps one entry per CDR3 protein. The sample yields approximately 400,000 distinct CDR3 sequences, 10% to 15% seen once. The time point: newly diagnosed GD, antithyroid drugs for less than 3 months. TCR sequences were obtained from RNA taken from PBMCs. These data were likewise used in another study, on T cells in Graves' hyperthyroidism and ophthalmopathy.

The sample here was peripheral blood mononuclear cells (PBMCs), taken at new diagnosis, from a patient treated with antithyroid drugs. These receptors were taken from a woman between 18 and 29 years old with Graves disease.

This clonotype was recorded many times. V usage is TRBV20-1 and J usage is TRBJ1-1, with 7 bases fitting TRBD1. CDR1 is DFQATT and CDR2 is SNEGSKA in the germline V gene (reference sequence). V shed 5 bases and J 0 bases; nucleotides not matched to a gene: 3. The CDR3 is 13 amino acids. The CDR3 is CSAGGQMNTEAFF. The CDR3 coding sequence is TGCAGTGCTGGGGGACAGATGAACACTGAAGCTTTCTTT.

V gene TRBV29-1 combines with J gene TRBJ1-2; D is ambiguous. The CDR3 length is 12 residues. Looked up from germline, CDR1 is SQVTM and CDR2 is ANQGSEA. V gave up 5 bases and J gave up 7 bases, with 14 bases separating them. The CDR3 bases are TGCAGCGTTTCGGGCCGGAGACGTGGCTACACCTTC. This sequence encodes CSVSGRRRGYTF.

This clonotype was recorded a few times. The chain combines TRBV4-2 with TRBJ2-7; D remains unclear. V was clipped by 0 bases and J by 6 bases, with 9 bases between them. Germline CDR1 is LGHNA and CDR2 is YNFKEQ. The CDR3 is made up of 13 amino acids. The CDR3 coding sequence is TGTGCCAGCAGCCAAGATGAAGGACCCGAGCAGTACTTC. It codes for CASSQDEGPEQYF.

This clonotype was observed a few times. The chain uses TRBV4-1 and TRBJ1-5; D unclear. The CDR3 is made up of 15 amino acids. Trimming took off 4 bases at V and 7 bases at J, with 17 bases between the two ends. Per germline, CDR1 MGHRA and CDR2 YSYEKL. The CDR3, as DNA: TGCGCCAGCAGCCGTACGATAGTTGAGGTCCAGCCCCAGCATTTT. It translates to CASSRTIVEVQPQHF.

On this clonotype itself: With a much larger clone just one base away, this may be a read error. The chain links TRBV11-2 to TRBJ2-1; possible D gene TRBD1, 5 bases. The CDR3 has 15 residues. The germline V gene has CDR1 SGHAT and CDR2 FQNNGV. This CDR3 is CAGSLIRNRPDGSDF. The CDR3 coding sequence is TGTGCCGGCAGCTTAATCAGGAACAGGCCAGATGGATCAGACTTC.

At least ten counts were recorded for this clonotype. The rearrangement joins TRBV6-9 to TRBJ1-1; a weak D match, TRBD1 (6 bases). This CDR3 comprises 14 residues. Deletions cut 3 bases from V and 4 bases from J, with 12 bases between. Germline assignment: CDR1 MNHGY and CDR2 SVAAGI. For the CDR3, the DNA is TGTGCCAGCAGTTACGGGAGGGGGGTCACTGAAGCTTTCTTT. Translating gives CASSYGRGVTEAFF.

Comments on this clonotype: Just one base apart from a much larger clone, this may be a read error. The DNA of the CDR3 is TGTGCCAGCAGCTTAGTAACGACTAGCGGGGGGGACAATGAGCAGTTCTTC. It specifies CASSLVTTSGGDNEQFF. The chain joins TRBV7-2 to TRBJ2-1; 14 bases agree with TRBD2. Germline V gene sequence: CDR1 SGHTA, CDR2 FQGNSA. The V segment lost 1 base and the J segment 5 bases; nucleotides outside the gene matches: 4. The CDR3 is 17 residues long.

This clonotype was detected ten times or more. The CDR3 nucleotides read TGCAGTGCTCGATCCGGGACTAGCTCTTACAATGAGCAGTTCTTC. Translated: CSARSGTSSYNEQFF. The chain couples TRBV20-1 to TRBJ2-1, with 9 bases that match TRBD2. The length of the CDR3 is 15 residues. V gave up 5 bases and J gave up 4 bases; unmatched junction bases: 9. Germline values: CDR1 DFQATT, CDR2 SNEGSKA (reference sequence).

This clonotype was seen repeatedly, ten times or more. The rearrangement joins TRBV6-1 to TRBJ1-1; D gene unclear. The CDR3 contains 13 residues. Germline V gene lookup returns CDR1 MNHNS and CDR2 SASEGT. V gave up 7 bases and J gave up 8 bases, with 17 bases separating them. CDR3 protein: CASTWSPPEEAFF. CDR3 DNA: TGTGCCAGCACCTGGTCGCCCCCTGAAGAAGCTTTCTTT.

This clonotype was detected only a few times. The chain employs TRBV7-2 and TRBJ2-3; the D is unclear. Germline V gene sequence: CDR1 SGHTA, CDR2 FQGNSA. The CDR3 runs to 12 residues. The V end was cut by 1 base, the J end by 8 bases, with 7 bases between. This CDR3 reads CASSLDVGTQYF. The CDR3 region has the DNA TGTGCCAGCAGCTTAGATGTCGGTACGCAGTATTTT.

At least ten counts were recorded for this clonotype. An end of the junction differs from the germline gene, which may be a read error. The CDR3 region has the DNA TGTGCCAGCAGTGAAGAGGGACCGGGACAGGCAAACATATTT. Translating it yields CASSEEGPGQANIF. The V call is TRBV6-2 or TRBV6-3, the J call TRBJ1-1; 8 bases match TRBD1. The CDR3 totals 14 residues. The germline V gene has CDR1 MNHEY and CDR2 SVGEGT.

This clonotype appeared many times. This chain uses TRBV12-3 or TRBV12-4 with TRBJ2-6, with no clear D. CDR3 size: 16 residues. The V gene lost 6 bases and the J gene lost 0 bases, with 12 bases spanning the gap. CDR3 amino acids: CASRMTRVSGANVLTF. CDR3 coding DNA: TGTGCCAGCAGGATGACTCGAGTCTCTGGGGCCAACGTCCTGACTTTC.

The chain couples TRBV4-3 to TRBJ2-3; 13 nucleotides agree with TRBD2. Germline assignment: CDR1 LGHNA and CDR2 YSLEER. The CDR3 sequence is 20 residues long. The V gene end was trimmed by 0 bases and the J gene end by 4 bases; junction bases not matched to a gene: 13. In nucleotides, the CDR3 is TGCGCCAGCAGCCAAGATCCGCCACTAGCGGGGGGGTATAGGGCAGATACGCAGTATTTT. It is translated as CASSQDPPLAGGYRADTQYF.

The table lists this clonotype with a few counts. The chain uses TRBV20-1 and TRBJ2-3; D is unclear. The CDR3 is 14 amino acids. The ends were cut back, 5 bases at V and 0 bases at J, with 12 bases in the middle. Germline values: CDR1 DFQATT, CDR2 SNEGSKA (reference sequence). CDR3 sequence reads: CSALPLTSTDTQYF. The CDR3 bases are TGCAGTGCTCTCCCCCTGACTAGCACAGATACGCAGTATTTT.